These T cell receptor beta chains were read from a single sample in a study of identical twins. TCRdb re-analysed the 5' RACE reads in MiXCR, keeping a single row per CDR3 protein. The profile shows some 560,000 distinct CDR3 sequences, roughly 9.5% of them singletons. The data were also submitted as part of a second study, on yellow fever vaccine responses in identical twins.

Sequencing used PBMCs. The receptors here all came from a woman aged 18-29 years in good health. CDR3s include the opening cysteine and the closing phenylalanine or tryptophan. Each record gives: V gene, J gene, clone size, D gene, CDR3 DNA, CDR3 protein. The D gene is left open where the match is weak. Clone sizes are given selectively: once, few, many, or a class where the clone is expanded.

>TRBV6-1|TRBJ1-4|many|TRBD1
TGTGCCAGCACTCGACTTGGGACAGCCGATGAAAAACTGTTTTTT
CASTRLGTADEKLFF
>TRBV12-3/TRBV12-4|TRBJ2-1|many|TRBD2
TGTGCCAGCAGTTTGCTAGCGGGGGGGCTAGATGAGCAGTTCTTC
CASSLLAGGLDEQFF
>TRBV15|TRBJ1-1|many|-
TGTGCCACCAGCAGAGGACGGGACGGACATGCTGAAGCTTTCTTT
CATSRGRDGHAEAFF
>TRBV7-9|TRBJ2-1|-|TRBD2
TGTGCCAGCAGCTTTGTAGCTAGCGGGAGGAGGAATGAGCAGTTCTTC
CASSFVASGRRNEQFF
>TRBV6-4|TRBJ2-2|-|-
TGTGCCAGCAGCATTACCCGAGACACCGGGGAGCTGTTTTTT
CASSITRDTGELFF
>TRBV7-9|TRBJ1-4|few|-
TGTGCCAGCAGCTTAGACAGGCTTGAAAAACTGTTTTTT
CASSLDRLEKLFF
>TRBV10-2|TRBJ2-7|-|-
TGCGCCAGCAGTGAGTCGGGGCACGAGCAGTACTTC
CASSESGHEQYF
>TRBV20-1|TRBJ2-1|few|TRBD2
TGCAGTGCTACTCAGCCGACTAGCGGGAGCTCCTACAATGAGCAGTTCTTC
CSATQPTSGSSYNEQFF
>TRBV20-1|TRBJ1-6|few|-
TGCAGTGCTAGAGAACCCCGTTCACCCCTCCACTTT
CSAREPRSPLHF
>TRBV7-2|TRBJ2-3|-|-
TGTGCCAGCAGCCGCCAACTCCTGACATACACAGATACGCAGTATTTT
CASSRQLLTYTDTQYF
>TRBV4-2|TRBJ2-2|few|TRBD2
TGTGCCAGCAGCCAAGCTAGCGGGGGGGCGGGCACCGGGGAGCTGTTTTTT
CASSQASGGAGTGELFF
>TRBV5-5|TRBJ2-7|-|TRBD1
TGTGCCAGCAGCGGGAGTCCCGGGACAGGGACCATCTCCTACGAGCAGTACTTC
CASSGSPGTGTISYEQYF
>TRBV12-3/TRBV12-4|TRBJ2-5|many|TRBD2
TGTGCCAGCAGCCGGGAGGGGTGGGAGACCCAGTACTTC
CASSREGWETQYF
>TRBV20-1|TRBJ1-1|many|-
TGCAGTGCCTCTTCACAGAACACTGAAGCTTTCTTT
CSASSQNTEAFF
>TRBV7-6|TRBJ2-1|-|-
TGTGCCAGCAGCTTAAGCCGAGTTTCTCGGCGTCAGTTCTTC
CASSLSRVSRRQFF
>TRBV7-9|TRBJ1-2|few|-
TGTGCCAGCAGCCTCCTTCCGGCGTCAAAATATGGCTACACCTTC
CASSLLPASKYGYTF
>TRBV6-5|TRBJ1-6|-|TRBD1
TGTGCCAGCAGTTACTCTTCAGGGGGCGAAAATTCACCCCTCCACTTT
CASSYSSGGENSPLHF
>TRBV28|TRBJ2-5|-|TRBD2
TGTGCCAGCAGCCAAACTAGCGGGAGGGCCCCGGAGACCCAGTACTTC
CASSQTSGRAPETQYF
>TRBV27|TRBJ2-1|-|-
TGTGCCAGCAGTATTGACAGGTCCAGCTCCCCTGAGCAGTTCTTC
CASSIDRSSSPEQFF
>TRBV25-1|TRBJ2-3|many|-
TGTGCCAGTAGCCCCACGGGTCGCACAGATACGCAGTATTTT
CASSPTGRTDTQYF
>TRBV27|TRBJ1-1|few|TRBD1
TGTGCCAGCAGGGCGGACAGGGGGAACACTGAAGCTTTCTTT
CASRADRGNTEAFF
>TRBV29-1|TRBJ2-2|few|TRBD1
TGCAGCGTTGAAGGGAGACAGGGGGACACCGGGGAGCTGTTTTTT
CSVEGRQGDTGELFF
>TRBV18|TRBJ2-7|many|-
TGTGCCAGCTCACCGCTGGACAGTTACGAGCAGTACTTC
CASSPLDSYEQYF
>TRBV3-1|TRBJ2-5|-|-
TGTGCCAGCAGCCAGGCACTTGAAGAGACCCAGTACTTC
CASSQALEETQYF
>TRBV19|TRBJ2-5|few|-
TGTGCCAGTAGTCGGGACTCCCTGGGGACCCAGTACTTC
CASSRDSLGTQYF
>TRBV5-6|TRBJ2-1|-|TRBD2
TGTGCCAGCAACCTTAGAGACCCCGGGAGGAATGAGCAGTTCTTC
CASNLRDPGRNEQFF
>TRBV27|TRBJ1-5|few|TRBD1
TGTGCCAGCAGTTTAAGGGGGCAACAGCCCCAGCATTTT
CASSLRGQQPQHF
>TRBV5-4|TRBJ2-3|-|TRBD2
TGTGCCAGCAGCTTCCCGGGGGGACCACTCACAGATACGCAGTATTTT
CASSFPGGPLTDTQYF
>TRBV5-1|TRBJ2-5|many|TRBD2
TGCGCCAGCAGCGCCGGAGGACTAGCGGGAGGCCAAGAGACCCAGTACTTC
CASSAGGLAGGQETQYF
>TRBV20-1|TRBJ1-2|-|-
TGCAGTGCAGCTCCGACAGGAATCATCTATGGCTACACCTTC
CSAAPTGIIYGYTF
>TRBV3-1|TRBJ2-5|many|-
TGCGCCAGCAGCCAAGTCCTCGAGACCCAGTACTTC
CASSQVLETQYF
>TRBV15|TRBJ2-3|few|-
TGTGCCACCAGCAGTTCCCTCAGCACAGATACGCAGTATTTT
CATSSSLSTDTQYF
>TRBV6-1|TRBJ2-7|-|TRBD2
TGTGCCAGCAGTGAACTAGCGGGGAACTACGAGCAGTACTTC
CASSELAGNYEQYF
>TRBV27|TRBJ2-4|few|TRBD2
TGTGCCAGCAGTCCGGGACTAGCGGGGGGGAAAAACATTCAGTACTTC
CASSPGLAGGKNIQYF
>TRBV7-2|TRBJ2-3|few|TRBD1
TGTGCCAGCAGCTTGTACGGACAGGGGGGAATGACAGATACGCAGTATTTT
CASSLYGQGGMTDTQYF
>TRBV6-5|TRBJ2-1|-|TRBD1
TGTGCCAGCAGTTACTCCTATAAAAGAAAAACCGGACAGGGGCAGTTCTTC
CASSYSYKRKTGQGQFF
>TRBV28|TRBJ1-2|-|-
TGTGCCAGCAGCTCCGACAGGAACTATGGCTACACCTTC
CASSSDRNYGYTF
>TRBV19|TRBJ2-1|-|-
TGTGCCAGTCAAGGGGGGCTAGGGATGGGGCTCAATGAGCAGTTCTTC
CASQGGLGMGLNEQFF
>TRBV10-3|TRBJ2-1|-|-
TGTGCCATCAGTGAGATGGATGAGCAGTTCTTC
CAISEMDEQFF
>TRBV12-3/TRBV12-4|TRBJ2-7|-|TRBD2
TGTGCCAGCAGTGGGGCCCGGGGACTAGCGGGGGTCTACTCCTACGAGCAGTACTTC
CASSGARGLAGVYSYEQYF
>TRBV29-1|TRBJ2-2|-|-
TGCAGCGTTACGGACCGCTTGAACACCGGGGAGCTGTTTTTT
CSVTDRLNTGELFF
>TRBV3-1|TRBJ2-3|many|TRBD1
TGTGCCAGCAGCCAAGGGGACAGGGCCACAGATACGCAGTATTTT
CASSQGDRATDTQYF
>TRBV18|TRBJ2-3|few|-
TGTGCCAGCTCACACCCCCTGGAGAAGGATACGCAGTATTTT
CASSHPLEKDTQYF
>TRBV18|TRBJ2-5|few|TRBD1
TGTGCCAGCTCACCCCGACAGGGAACCCAAGAGACCCAGTACTTC
CASSPRQGTQETQYF
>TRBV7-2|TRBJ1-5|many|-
TGTGCCAGCAGCTCCGCCTTGGGACAGCCCCAGCATTTT
CASSSALGQPQHF
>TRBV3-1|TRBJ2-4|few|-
TGTGCCAGCAGCCAAGAAGGCGAGGTGGACAAAAACATTCAGTACTTC
CASSQEGEVDKNIQYF
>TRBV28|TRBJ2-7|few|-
TGTGCCAGCAGACCAGAGAGTGAGGTCTCCTACGAGCAGTACTTC
CASRPESEVSYEQYF
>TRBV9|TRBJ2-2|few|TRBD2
TGTGCCTCGACTGAGCGGGGGGTAAGCGGGGAGCTGTTTTTT
CASTERGVSGELFF
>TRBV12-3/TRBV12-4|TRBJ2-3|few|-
TGTGCCAGCAGGACAACGATCGCAGATACGCAGTATTTT
CASRTTIADTQYF
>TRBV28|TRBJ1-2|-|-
TGTGCCAGCACGATGGGAGCTAACTATGGCTACACCTTC
CASTMGANYGYTF
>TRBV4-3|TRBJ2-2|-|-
TGCGCCAGCAGCCAAGATTATCGTGACACCGGGGAGCTGTTTTTT
CASSQDYRDTGELFF
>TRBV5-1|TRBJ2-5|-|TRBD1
TGCGCCAGCAGCTCGCTACAGGGGATCCAAGAGACCCAGTACTTC
CASSSLQGIQETQYF
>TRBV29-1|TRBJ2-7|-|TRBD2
TGCAGCGTTGAAACCGGGACTAGCGGGAGTAAGGCCTCGGAGGAGCAGTACTTC
CSVETGTSGSKASEEQYF
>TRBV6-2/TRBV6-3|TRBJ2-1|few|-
TGTGCCAGCAGTTACCCACGGGGGAATGAGCAGTTCTTC
CASSYPRGNEQFF
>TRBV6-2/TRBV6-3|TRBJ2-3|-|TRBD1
TGTGCCAGCAGTCTCGCCCTTGGGACCAGACTGCAACGGGACAGGGGGGATACGCAGTATTTT
CASSLALGTRLQRDRGDTQYF
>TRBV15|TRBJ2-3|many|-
TGTGCCACCAGCAGAGAAGTAGGGAGCACAGATACGCAGTATTTT
CATSREVGSTDTQYF
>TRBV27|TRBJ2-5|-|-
TGTGCCAGCAGTCCCGAAAAATTCTTCCCGGGGGAGACCCAGTACTTC
CASSPEKFFPGETQYF
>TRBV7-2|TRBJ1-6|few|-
TGTGCCAGCATCGCAGGTCTAAGGGATAATTCACCCCTCCACTTT
CASIAGLRDNSPLHF
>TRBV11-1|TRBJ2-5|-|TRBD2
TGTGCCAGCAGCTTACCCCCCAGCGGGAGCGGGTCTTGGGAAGAGACCCAGTACTTC
CASSLPPSGSGSWEETQYF
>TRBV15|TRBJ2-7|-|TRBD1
TGTGCCACCAGAGTGGACAGGGGGACCTACGAGCAGTACTTC
CATRVDRGTYEQYF